Below are 8 T cell receptor beta chains sequenced from a single sample in a study of T cell clusters in autoimmune cytopenias. TRB amplification used approximately 0.25 ug of peripheral blood genomic DNA. TRB was amplified by touch-down multiplex PCR, primer pools A and B combined. TCRdb reprocessed the multiplex PCR reads, with one entry per CDR3 protein and no DNA. The table for this sample gives under 8,500 distinct CDR3 sequences. Sequences were obtained from peripheral blood. The receptors here all came from a human donor with an autoimmune cytopenia or autoimmune hepatitis (not recorded which).

The chain has TRBV27 and TRBJ1-6; the TCRdb call, TRBD1, lacks DNA for checking. The CDR3 extends over 12 amino acids. The germline V gene has CDR1 MNHEY and CDR2 SMNVEV (reference sequence). The CDR3 here is CASRDRVSPLHF.

This clonotype counts as medium-sized by frequency. The rearrangement links TRBV12-3 or TRBV12-4 to TRBJ2-5; TCRdb lists TRBD2, though no DNA is available to test this call. This CDR3 has 15 amino acids. CDR3 amino acids: CASSLGLAGVETQYF.

By frequency, this clonotype is medium-sized. The V and J genes are TRBV19 and TRBJ1-2; TCRdb names TRBD1, which stays unverified in the absence of DNA. There are 13 residues in the CDR3. Germline loops: CDR1 LNHDA, CDR2 SQIVND (reference sequence). The CDR3: CASSPRGLYGYTF. The full variable domain, rest sourced from reference TRBV19 and TRBJ1-2, is DGGITQSPKYLFRKEGQNVTLSCEQNLNHDAMYWYRQDPGQGLRLIYYSQIVNDFQKGDIAEGYSVSREKKESFPLTVTSAQKNPTAFYLCASSPRGLYGYTFGSGTRLTVV.

Here the CDR3 reads CASSPPRRGPDYGYTF. V usage is TRBV14 and J usage is TRBJ1-2; TCRdb lists TRBD1, though no DNA is available to test this call. The CDR3 has 16 amino acids. Germline-derived CDR1 and CDR2 are SGHDN and FVKESK.

This clonotype is classed as medium-sized by frequency. This sequence joins TRBV12-3 or TRBV12-4 and TRBJ2-1; TCRdb returns TRBD1, unconfirmable since there is no DNA. This CDR3 region has 15 residues. The CDR3 here is CASLGGGAGGNEQFF.

This sequence joins TRBV6-5 and TRBJ2-3; TCRdb names TRBD1, which stays unverified in the absence of DNA. The CDR3 has 16 amino acids. Germline CDR1 and CDR2: MNHEY and SVGAGI. CDR3 region: CASSFSPSGGRDTQYF.

This clonotype is identified as medium-sized from frequency. V and J are TRBV19 and TRBJ1-2. The CDR3 totals 13 residues. CDR1 LNHDA and CDR2 SQIVND come from the germline V gene (reference sequence). CDR3 region: CASRFSLNYGYTF.

The chain links TRBV5-6 to TRBJ1-2; the TCRdb call, TRBD1, lacks DNA for checking. Germline V gene lookup returns CDR1 SGHDT and CDR2 YYEEEE. There are 13 residues in the CDR3. The CDR3 loop is CASSLSGNYGYTF.